A single sample is the source of the 31 T cell receptor beta chains below, sequenced in a study of spatial heterogeneity in lung cancer. The study's findings and limits: Tumoral mutation counts were tracked by counts of expanded intratumoral alpha and beta TCRs.

MiXCR, run by TCRdb on the 5' RACE reads, gives a single entry per CDR3 protein. The data show about 2,500 distinct CDR3 sequences, roughly 5.8% seen once. Antigen specificity for these receptors is unknown. Time point denoted: sample taken at primary tumor resection. This specimen consisted of lung tumor tissue, obtained at surgery. Receptor source: a male donor with early-stage non-small cell lung cancer.

This clonotype is classed as medium-sized (0.01 to 0.1%). This rearrangement joins TRBV12-5 to TRBJ2-1; D may match TRBD1 or TRBD2 (5 bases each). Germline V lookup: CDR1 LGHNT, CDR2 FRNRAP. V was clipped by 1 base and J by 4 bases, with 14 bases between them. The CDR3 has 16 residues. CDR3 amino acids: CASGLEEGKGYNEQFF. The CDR3 DNA reads as TGTGCTAGTGGTTTGGAAGAGGGGAAGGGGTACAATGAGCAGTTCTTC.

This clonotype has at least ten counts. The J gene is TRBJ2-5, the V gene TRBV25-1; perhaps TRBD2 as D (5 bases). The germline V gene has CDR1 MGHDK and CDR2 SYGVNS. V was cut by 4 bases and J by 3 bases, with 12 bases left in between. This CDR3 comprises 14 residues. Written as DNA, the CDR3 is TGTGCCAGCAGTGGACTAACTAGTAAAGAGACCCAGTACTTC. It codes for CASSGLTSKETQYF.

This chain uses TRBV7-2 with TRBJ2-3; TRBD2 agrees at 10 bases. CDR1 is SGHTA and CDR2 is FQGNSA in the germline V gene. The trim removed 6 bases at V and 3 bases at J, leaving 3 bases unmatched. The CDR3 is 14 residues long. Here the CDR3 reads CASSQLAGTDTQYF. In DNA, the CDR3 is TGTGCCAGCAGTCAACTAGCGGGGACAGATACGCAGTATTTT.

This clonotype appeared a few times. The rearrangement links TRBV7-2 to TRBJ1-5, with unresolved D. The CDR3 sequence is 12 residues long. Trimming took 6 bases from V and 4 from J, leaving 7 bases between them. Looked up from germline, CDR1 is SGHTA and CDR2 is FQGNSA. This CDR3 is CASSRENQPQHF. For the CDR3, the DNA is TGTGCCAGCAGTAGGGAGAATCAGCCCCAGCATTTT.

This clonotype is medium-sized. This chain joins TRBV6-5 and TRBJ2-5; 7 nucleotides align to TRBD1. The CDR3 loop spans 13 amino acids. Germline lookup yields CDR1 MNHEY and CDR2 SVGAGI. J gave up 2 bases and V 6 bases, and 3 bases lay outside the gene matches. Here the CDR3 reads CASRSTGQETQYF. The CDR3, as DNA: TGTGCCAGCAGGTCGACAGGGCAAGAGACCCAGTACTTC.

By its share, this clonotype is medium-sized (0.01 to 0.1%). The chain has TRBV7-2 and TRBJ1-2; possibly TRBD1 for D (6 bases). This CDR3 has 17 residues. V shed 2 bases and J shed 4 bases, with 20 bases lying between them. The germline V gene has CDR1 SGHTA and CDR2 FQGNSA. CDR3 sequence (DNA): TGTGCCAGCAGCTTATCCGCCGGGACACCGATTGGCTATGGCTACACCTTC. As protein: CASSLSAGTPIGYGYTF.

This rearrangement joins TRBV19 to TRBJ2-7, with TRBD1 matching 8 bases. The V gene's germline CDR1 is LNHDA and CDR2 SQIVND (reference sequence). Trimming took 5 bases from V and 3 from J; bases not matched to a gene: 9. The length of the CDR3 is 15 residues. CDR3 region: CASSPSGTGGYEQYF. Here the CDR3 DNA reads TGTGCCAGTAGTCCGTCGGGAACAGGGGGCTACGAGCAGTACTTC. Full variable domain (missing parts from reference TRBV19 and TRBJ2-7): DGGITQSPKYLFRKEGQNVTLSCEQNLNHDAMYWYRQDPGQGLRLIYYSQIVNDFQKGDIAEGYSVSREKKESFPLTVTSAQKNPTAFYLCASSPSGTGGYEQYFGPGTRLTVT.

This clonotype was found many times. V and J are TRBV3-1 and TRBJ2-1; D gene uncertain. The CDR3 has 12 residues. Looked up from germline, CDR1 is LGHDT and CDR2 is YNNKEL (reference sequence). V lost 1 base to trimming and J lost 9 bases, with 7 bases between them. DNA for the CDR3: TGTGCCAGCAGCCAAGGGCCTCTTGAGCAGTTCTTC. Translation: CASSQGPLEQFF.

This clonotype is judged medium-sized. The chain uses TRBV6-1 and TRBJ1-2; a weak D match, TRBD1 (5 bases). CDR1 MNHNS and CDR2 SASEGT come from the germline V gene. Trimming took off 2 bases at V and 6 bases at J, with 13 bases between the two ends. The CDR3 runs to 14 residues. The CDR3 spells CASSENAGNHGYTF. Written as DNA, the CDR3 is TGTGCCAGCAGTGAAAACGCAGGGAATCATGGCTACACCTTC.

The rearrangement joins TRBV27 to TRBJ1-6; D is unresolved. Germline V gene lookup returns CDR1 MNHEY and CDR2 SMNVEV (reference sequence). V was clipped by 5 bases and J by 7 bases, with 12 bases between them. The CDR3 totals 14 residues. CDR3 sequence reads: CASSPDFPNSPLHF. The DNA of the CDR3 is TGTGCCAGCAGTCCGGACTTCCCGAATTCACCCCTCCACTTT.

By sample fraction, this clonotype is medium-sized. The V gene is TRBV7-2, the J gene TRBJ1-1, with 9 nucleotides matching TRBD1. CDR1 and CDR2 from the germline V gene are SGHTA and FQGNSA. The CDR3 contains 17 residues. V shed 0 bases and J 0 bases; nucleotides not matched to a gene: 5. Written as DNA, the CDR3 is TGTGCCAGCAGCTTAGCGCGACAGGGGGGCGTGAACACTGAAGCTTTCTTT. Protein product: CASSLARQGGVNTEAFF.

This clonotype is large. This chain connects TRBV7-2 to TRBJ1-4, with 10 bases lining up with TRBD1. Trimming cost V 5 bases and J 6 bases; bases outside gene matches: 9. This CDR3 has 16 amino acids. CDR1 and CDR2 (germline): SGHTA, FQGNSA. The CDR3 DNA follows: TGTGCCAGCAGCCCCCAAGCGGACAGGGGGGATGAAAAACTGTTTTTT. This sequence encodes CASSPQADRGDEKLFF.

This clonotype was counted at least ten times. The V gene is TRBV19, the J gene TRBJ2-2; D is unclear. The germline V gene has CDR1 LNHDA and CDR2 SQIVND (reference sequence). V shed 5 bases and J shed 9 bases, with 13 bases lying between them. The CDR3 sequence is 13 residues long. The CDR3 protein is CASSFTRERELFF. The DNA for the CDR3 is TGTGCCAGTAGTTTCACCCGCGAACGGGAGCTGTTTTTT.

This clonotype counts as medium-sized (0.01 to 0.1%). The chain couples TRBV20-1 to TRBJ2-6; TRBD1 or TRBD2 may be the D gene (5 bases each). The CDR3 runs to 16 residues. The germline V and J ends were trimmed by 3 bases and 0 bases, with 12 bases remaining between them. Per germline, CDR1 DFQATT and CDR2 SNEGSKA (reference sequence). CDR3 residues: CSASLGDPSGANVLTF. CDR3 bases: TGCAGTGCTAGCCTGGGGGATCCCTCTGGGGCCAACGTCCTGACTTTC.

This clonotype was seen ten or more times. This rearrangement joins TRBV9 to TRBJ2-5; tentatively, D is TRBD2 (5 bases). CDR1 is SGDLS and CDR2 is YYNGEE in the germline V gene. V lost 4 bases and J 3 bases, leaving 16 bases between the germline ends. The CDR3 is 15 amino acids. CDR3 protein: CASSPNFFGEETQYF. In DNA form, the CDR3 reads TGTGCCAGCAGCCCCAATTTTTTCGGGGAAGAGACCCAGTACTTC. The variable domain in full, with the rest retrieved from reference TRBV9 and TRBJ2-5, is DSGVTQTPKHLITATGQRVTLRCSPRSGDLSVYWYQQSLDQGLQFLIQYYNGEERAKGNILERFSAQQFPDLHSELNLSSLELGDSALYFCASSPNFFGEETQYFGPGTRLLVL.

This clonotype qualifies as large (0.1 to 1%). V is TRBV6-2 or TRBV6-3 and J is TRBJ2-7; D is tentatively TRBD1 or TRBD2 (5 bases each). V lost 6 bases and J 2 bases, leaving 11 bases between the germline ends. Per germline, CDR1 MNHEY and CDR2 SVGEGT. CDR3 length: 13 amino acids. CDR3 DNA: TGTGCCAGCAGCCCGAGGGGAACCTACGAGCAGTACTTC. Translating gives CASSPRGTYEQYF.

This clonotype came up many times. The chain links TRBV5-1 to TRBJ2-7, with D unclear. The V and J ends lost 3 bases and 5 bases respectively, with 12 bases between them. This CDR3 spans 13 amino acids. Per germline, CDR1 SGHRS and CDR2 YFSETQ. The CDR3 DNA is TGCGCCAGCAGCTCCCTGGGTGGCCACGAGCAGTACTTC. Translation: CASSSLGGHEQYF.

This clonotype turned up a few times. The rearrangement joins TRBV12-3 or TRBV12-4 to TRBJ2-3; tentatively, D is TRBD1 or TRBD2 (5 bases each). V was shortened by 4 bases and J by 2 bases, with 10 bases between the two germline ends. The CDR3 is made up of 14 amino acids. The CDR3 loop reads CASSSGTLTDTQYF. Written as DNA, the CDR3 is TGTGCCAGCAGTTCCGGGACCCTCACAGATACGCAGTATTTT.

By share of the sample, this clonotype is medium-sized. The rearrangement links TRBV20-1 to TRBJ1-4; D is unresolved. This CDR3 has 13 residues. The germline CDR1 and CDR2 sequences are DFQATT and SNEGSKA (reference sequence). V lost 8 bases and J lost 4, with 14 bases in between. CDR3: CSPDVQVNEKLFF. In DNA, the CDR3 is TGCAGTCCCGACGTCCAGGTTAATGAAAAACTGTTTTTT.

This clonotype was seen at least ten times. The rearrangement joins TRBV7-8 to TRBJ1-5; D might be TRBD1 (6 bases). CDR3 length equals 16 residues. Germline V gene data show CDR1 as SGHVS and CDR2 as FQNEAQ. Trimming pared 5 bases from V and 3 bases from J, leaving 17 bases between. CDR3 residues: CASSPYRVVTNQPQHF. Here the CDR3 DNA reads TGTGCCAGCAGCCCGTACAGGGTGGTGACCAATCAGCCCCAGCATTTT. Drawing the rest from reference TRBV7-8 and TRBJ1-5, the complete variable domain is GAGVSQSPRYKVAKRGQDVALRCDPISGHVSLFWYQQALGQGPEFLTYFQNEAQLDKSGLPSDRFFAERPEGSVSTLKIQRTQQEDSAVYLCASSPYRVVTNQPQHFGDGTRLSIL.

The sample holds many counts of this clonotype. This chain joins TRBV11-2 and TRBJ2-5; 10 positions agree with TRBD2. Germline values: CDR1 SGHAT, CDR2 FQNNGV. There are 15 residues in the CDR3. Trimming removed 0 bases from V and 6 bases from J; junction bases left unmatched: 4. CDR3 in DNA: TGTGCCAGCAGCTTAGAACTAGCGGGGAAACAGACCCAGTACTTC. This gives the protein CASSLELAGKQTQYF.

Details on this clonotype: With a much larger clone just one base away, this may be a read error. V and J are TRBV6-2 or TRBV6-3 and TRBJ2-5; a weak D match, TRBD2 (5 bases). The germline V gene has CDR1 MNHEY and CDR2 SVGEGT. The CDR3 consists of 15 residues. Trimming pared 2 bases from V and 5 bases from J, leaving 15 bases between. The CDR3 sequence: CASSYGGWFGETQYF. The CDR3 bases are TGTGCCAGCAGTTACGGCGGGTGGTTCGGCGAGACCCAGTACTTC.

This clonotype has more than one count but fewer than ten. The chain links TRBV3-1 to TRBJ1-3; no clear D gene. The CDR3 totals 15 residues. The germline CDR1 and CDR2 sequences are LGHDT and YNNKEL (reference sequence). Trimming removed 0 bases at V and 0 bases at J, with 6 bases between. The CDR3 coding sequence is TGTGCCAGCAGCCAAGATAAACTCTCTGGAAACACCATATATTTT. Amino acid sequence: CASSQDKLSGNTIYF.

In its sample, this clonotype is medium-sized. The V and J genes are TRBV5-1 and TRBJ1-4, with 8 bases lining up with TRBD1. Germline V gene data show CDR1 as SGHRS and CDR2 as YFSETQ. Trimming took 5 bases from V and 2 from J; bases not matched to a gene: 11. CDR3 length: 17 residues. DNA for the CDR3: TGCGCCAGCAGACATGACAGGGGAAGGGCGACTAATGAAAAACTGTTTTTT. Translated: CASRHDRGRATNEKLFF.

This clonotype was seen repeatedly, ten times or more. The chain joins TRBV20-1 to TRBJ2-3, with a weak D call TRBD2 (5 bases). There are 11 residues in the CDR3. The ends were cut back, 2 bases at V and 8 bases at J, with 8 bases in the middle. CDR1 is DFQATT, CDR2 SNEGSKA, per germline (reference sequence). The CDR3: CSARPAGTQYF. Here the CDR3 DNA reads TGCAGTGCTAGACCTGCGGGTACGCAGTATTTT.

This clonotype is medium-sized. V is TRBV20-1 and J is TRBJ2-7; D possibly uses TRBD1 or TRBD2 (5 bases each). The CDR3 extends over 13 amino acids. Germline V gives CDR1 DFQATT, CDR2 SNEGSKA (reference sequence). As DNA, the CDR3 is TGCAGCGCCCTCCCCGGGGCCGGCTACGAGCAGTACTTC. Translation gives CSALPGAGYEQYF.

This clonotype came up many times. The rearrangement links TRBV7-9 to TRBJ2-5, with D perhaps matching TRBD2 (6 bases). V lost 2 bases to trimming and J lost 2 bases, with 12 bases between them. Per germline, CDR1 SEHNR and CDR2 FQNEAQ (reference sequence). The CDR3 is 15 residues long. CDR3 residues: CASSLLRRGQETQYF. CDR3 coding DNA: TGTGCCAGCAGCTTATTACGACGGGGGCAAGAGACCCAGTACTTC.

V usage is TRBV7-2 and J usage is TRBJ1-4; tentative D call: TRBD1 (5 bases). Germline CDR1 reads SGHTA; CDR2 reads FQGNSA. Trimming shortened V by 4 bases and J by 5 bases, and 11 bases separated the two germline ends. The CDR3 loop spans 14 amino acids. DNA for the CDR3: TGTGCCAGCAGCTGGGGACGGGAGAATGAAAAACTGTTTTTT. Protein: CASSWGRENEKLFF. Full variable domain (outside the CDR3, taken from reference TRBV7-2 and TRBJ1-4): GAGVSQSPSNKVTEKGKDVELRCDPISGHTALYWYRQSLGQGLEFLIYFQGNSAPDKSGLPSDRFSAERTGGSVSTLTIQRTQQEDSAVYLCASSWGRENEKLFFGSGTQLSVL.

This clonotype qualifies as large. The chain combines TRBV7-8 with TRBJ1-1; D is possibly TRBD1 (6 bases). The V end lost 0 bases, the J end lost 6 bases, and 14 bases lay between the germline ends. This CDR3 spans 15 amino acids. Germline V gene data show CDR1 as SGHVS and CDR2 as FQNEAQ. CDR3 DNA sequence: TGTGCCAGCAGCTTAGCGTGGCGGTCAGGGGCTGAAGCTTTCTTT. Translation: CASSLAWRSGAEAFF.

The chain uses TRBV7-8 and TRBJ2-5, with 9 bases that match TRBD1. The CDR3 has 13 amino acids. The trim removed 5 bases at V and 5 bases at J, leaving 3 bases unmatched. Germline loops: CDR1 SGHVS, CDR2 FQNEAQ. CDR3 bases: TGTGCCAGCAGCCCTGGACAGGGGGAGACCCAGTACTTC. Encoded protein: CASSPGQGETQYF.

Many counts were recorded for this clonotype. This chain connects TRBV2 to TRBJ2-4, with 8 positions matching TRBD1. CDR3 length equals 13 residues. Germline-derived CDR1 and CDR2 are SNHLY and FYNNEI. V gave up 8 bases and J gave up 7 bases; unmatched junction bases: 7. The CDR3 spells CASGGQGWNIQYF. The CDR3 nucleotides read TGTGCCAGCGGTGGACAGGGCTGGAACATTCAGTACTTC.